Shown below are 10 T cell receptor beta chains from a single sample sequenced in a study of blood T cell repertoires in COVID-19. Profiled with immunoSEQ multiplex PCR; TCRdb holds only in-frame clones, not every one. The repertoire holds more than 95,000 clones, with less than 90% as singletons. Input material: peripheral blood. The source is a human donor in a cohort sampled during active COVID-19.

CDR3 nucleotide sequence: TGTGCCAGCAGCTGGGAGCAGAGTCCGTATGGCTACACCTTC. Protein product: CASSWEQSPYGYTF. The gene calls are TRBV5-6 and TRBJ1-2; D ambiguous. V was clipped by 3 bases and J by 5 bases, with 14 bases between them. CDR1 and CDR2 (germline): SGHDT, YYEEEE. This CDR3 is 14 amino acids long.

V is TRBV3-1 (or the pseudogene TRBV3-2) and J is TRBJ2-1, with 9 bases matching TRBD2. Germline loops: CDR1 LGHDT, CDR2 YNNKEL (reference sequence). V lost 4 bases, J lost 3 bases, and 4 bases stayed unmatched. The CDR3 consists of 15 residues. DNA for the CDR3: TGTGCCAGCAGCCGCGGGACTAGCAACTACAATGAGCAGTTCTTC. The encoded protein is CASSRGTSNYNEQFF.

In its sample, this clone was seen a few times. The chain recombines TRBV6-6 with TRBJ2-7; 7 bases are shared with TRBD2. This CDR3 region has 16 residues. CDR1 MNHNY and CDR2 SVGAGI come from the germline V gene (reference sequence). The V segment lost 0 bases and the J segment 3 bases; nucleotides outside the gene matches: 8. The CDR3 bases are TGTGCCAGCAGTTACTCAGAGCGGGGCCCGGGCTACGAGCAGTACTTC. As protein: CASSYSERGPGYEQYF.

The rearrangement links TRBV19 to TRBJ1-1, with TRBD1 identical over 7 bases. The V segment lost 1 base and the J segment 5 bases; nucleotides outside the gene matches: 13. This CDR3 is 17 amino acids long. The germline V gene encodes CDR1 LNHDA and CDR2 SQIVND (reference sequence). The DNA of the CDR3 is TGTGCCAGTAGTATAGCCTCCCCCGCAGGGGGAAGTACTGAAGCTTTCTTT. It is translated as CASSIASPAGGSTEAFF.

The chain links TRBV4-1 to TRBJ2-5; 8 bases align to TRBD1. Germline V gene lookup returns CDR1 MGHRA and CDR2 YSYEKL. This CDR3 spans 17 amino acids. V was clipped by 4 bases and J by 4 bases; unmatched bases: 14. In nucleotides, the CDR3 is TGCGCCAGCAGCCCCTTGGGCGGGACAACAGGGGGAGAGACCCAGTACTTC. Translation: CASSPLGGTTGGETQYF.

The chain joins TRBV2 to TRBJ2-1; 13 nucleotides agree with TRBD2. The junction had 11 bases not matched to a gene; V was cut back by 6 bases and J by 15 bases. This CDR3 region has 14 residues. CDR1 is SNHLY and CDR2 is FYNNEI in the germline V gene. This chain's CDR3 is CASSPGLAGLKAFF. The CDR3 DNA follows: TGTGCCAGCAGCCCGGGACTAGCGGGGCTCAAAGCGTTCTTC.

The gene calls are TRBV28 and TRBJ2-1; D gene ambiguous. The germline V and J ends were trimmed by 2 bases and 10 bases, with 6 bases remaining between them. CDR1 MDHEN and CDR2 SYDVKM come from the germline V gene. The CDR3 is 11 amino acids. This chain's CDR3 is CASSLNLEQFF. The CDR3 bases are TGTGCCAGCAGTTTAAATCTGGAGCAGTTCTTC.

The CDR3 DNA sequence: TGTGCCAGCACGTCATTGCCCGGGACTAGCGGGAGGTATGAGCAGTTCTTC. It specifies CASTSLPGTSGRYEQFF. The chain combines TRBV27 with TRBJ2-1; 15 nucleotides match TRBD2. This CDR3 contains 17 residues. With V trimmed by 7 bases and J by 8 bases, 12 bases remained unmatched. Germline V gene data show CDR1 as MNHEY and CDR2 as SMNVEV (reference sequence).

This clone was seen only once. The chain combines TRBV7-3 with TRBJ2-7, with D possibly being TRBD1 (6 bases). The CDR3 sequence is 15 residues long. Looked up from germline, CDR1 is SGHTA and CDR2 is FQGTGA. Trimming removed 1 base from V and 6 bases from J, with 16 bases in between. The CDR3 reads CASSLRGTGRSEQYF. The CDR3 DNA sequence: TGTGCCAGCAGCTTAAGGGGCACAGGGCGAAGCGAGCAGTACTTC. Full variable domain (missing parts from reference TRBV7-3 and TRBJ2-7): GAGVSQTPSNKVTEKGKYVELRCDPISGHTALYWYRQSLGQGPEFLIYFQGTGAADDSGLPNDRFFAVRPEGSVSTLKIQRTERGDSAVYLCASSLRGTGRSEQYFGPGTRLTVT.

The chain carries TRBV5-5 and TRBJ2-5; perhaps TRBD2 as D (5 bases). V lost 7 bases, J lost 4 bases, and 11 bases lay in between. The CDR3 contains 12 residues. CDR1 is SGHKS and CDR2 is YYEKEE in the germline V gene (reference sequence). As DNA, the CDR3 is TGTGCCAGCCGAGGGCCCTCAGAGACCCAGTACTTC. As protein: CASRGPSETQYF.